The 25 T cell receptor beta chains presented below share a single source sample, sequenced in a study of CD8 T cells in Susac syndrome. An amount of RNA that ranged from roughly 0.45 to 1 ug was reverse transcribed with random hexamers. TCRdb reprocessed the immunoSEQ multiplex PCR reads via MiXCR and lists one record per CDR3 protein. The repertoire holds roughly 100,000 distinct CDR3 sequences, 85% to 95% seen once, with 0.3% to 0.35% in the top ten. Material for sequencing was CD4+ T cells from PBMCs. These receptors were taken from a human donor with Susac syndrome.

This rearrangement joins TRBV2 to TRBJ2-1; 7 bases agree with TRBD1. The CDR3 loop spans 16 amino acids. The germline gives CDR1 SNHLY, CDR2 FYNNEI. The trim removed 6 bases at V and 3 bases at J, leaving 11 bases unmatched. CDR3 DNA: TGTGCCAGCAGCCCGGGCCAGGGGGAGATCTACAATGAGCAGTTCTTC. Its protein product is CASSPGQGEIYNEQFF.

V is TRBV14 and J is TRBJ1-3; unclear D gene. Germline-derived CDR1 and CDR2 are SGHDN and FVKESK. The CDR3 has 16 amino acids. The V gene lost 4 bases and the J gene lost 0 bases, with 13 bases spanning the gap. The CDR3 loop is CASSPRLLNSGNTIYF. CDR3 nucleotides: TGTGCCAGCAGCCCTCGCCTGTTAAACTCTGGAAACACCATATATTTT.

The CDR3 reads CASSQLGQGDNYGYTF. The CDR3, as DNA: TGCGCCAGCAGCCAATTAGGACAGGGGGATAACTATGGCTACACCTTC. The gene calls are TRBV4-3 and TRBJ1-2, with 10 nucleotides matching TRBD1. V dropped 2 bases and J dropped 1; count of bases not matched to a gene: 4. In germline, CDR1 is LGHNA, CDR2 YSLEER. The CDR3 spans 16 residues.

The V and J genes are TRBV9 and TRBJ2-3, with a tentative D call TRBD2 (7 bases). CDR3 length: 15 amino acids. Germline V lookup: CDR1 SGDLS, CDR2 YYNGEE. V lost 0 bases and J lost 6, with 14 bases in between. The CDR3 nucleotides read TGTGCCAGCAGCGTAGGCCCGGGGGGCCTCGATACGCAGTATTTT. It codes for CASSVGPGGLDTQYF. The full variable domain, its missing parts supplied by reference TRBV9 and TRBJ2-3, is DSGVTQTPKHLITATGQRVTLRCSPRSGDLSVYWYQQSLDQGLQFLIQYYNGEERAKGNILERFSAQQFPDLHSELNLSSLELGDSALYFCASSVGPGGLDTQYFGPGTRLTVL.

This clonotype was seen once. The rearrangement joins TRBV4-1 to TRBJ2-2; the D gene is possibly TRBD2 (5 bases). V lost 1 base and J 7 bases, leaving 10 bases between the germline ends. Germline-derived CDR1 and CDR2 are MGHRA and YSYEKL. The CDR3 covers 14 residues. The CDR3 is CASSQGSGGGELFF. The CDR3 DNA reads TGCGCCAGCAGCCAAGGAAGCGGTGGCGGGGAGCTGTTTTTT.

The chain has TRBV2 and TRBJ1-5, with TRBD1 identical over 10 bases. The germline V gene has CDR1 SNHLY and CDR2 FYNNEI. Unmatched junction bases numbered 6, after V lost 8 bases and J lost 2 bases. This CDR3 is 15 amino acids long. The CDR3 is CASHAGTGGNQPQHF. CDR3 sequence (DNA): TGTGCCAGCCATGCCGGGACAGGGGGCAATCAGCCCCAGCATTTT. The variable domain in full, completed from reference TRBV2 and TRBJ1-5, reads EPEVTQTPSHQVTQMGQEVILRCVPISNHLYFYWYRQILGQKVEFLVSFYNNEISEKSEIFDDQFSVERPDGSNFTLKIRSTKLEDSAMYFCASHAGTGGNQPQHFGDGTRLSIL.

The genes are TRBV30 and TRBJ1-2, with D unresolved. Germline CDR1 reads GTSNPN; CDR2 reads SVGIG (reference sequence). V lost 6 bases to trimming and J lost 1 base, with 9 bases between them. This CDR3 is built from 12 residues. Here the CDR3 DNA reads TGTGCCTGCAGCCGAATTAACTATGGCTACACCTTC. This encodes CACSRINYGYTF.

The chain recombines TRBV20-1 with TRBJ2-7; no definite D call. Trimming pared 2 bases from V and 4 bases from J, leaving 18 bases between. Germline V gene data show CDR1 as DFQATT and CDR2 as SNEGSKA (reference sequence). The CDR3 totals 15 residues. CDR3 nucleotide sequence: TGCAGTGCTAGACCTACAAACTTGCGACCTTACGAGCAGTACTTC. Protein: CSARPTNLRPYEQYF.

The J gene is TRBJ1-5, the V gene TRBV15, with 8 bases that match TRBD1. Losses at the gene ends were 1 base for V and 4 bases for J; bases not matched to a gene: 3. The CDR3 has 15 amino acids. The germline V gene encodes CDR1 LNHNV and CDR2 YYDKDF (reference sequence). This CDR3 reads CATSRATGVNQPQHF. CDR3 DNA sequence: TGTGCCACCAGCAGAGCGACAGGGGTGAATCAGCCCCAGCATTTT.

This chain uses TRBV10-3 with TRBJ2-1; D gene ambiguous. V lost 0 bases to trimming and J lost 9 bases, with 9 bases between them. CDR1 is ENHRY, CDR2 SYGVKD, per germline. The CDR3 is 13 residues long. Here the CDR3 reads CAISESVASEQFF. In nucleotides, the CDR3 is TGTGCCATCAGTGAGTCTGTGGCGAGTGAGCAGTTCTTC.

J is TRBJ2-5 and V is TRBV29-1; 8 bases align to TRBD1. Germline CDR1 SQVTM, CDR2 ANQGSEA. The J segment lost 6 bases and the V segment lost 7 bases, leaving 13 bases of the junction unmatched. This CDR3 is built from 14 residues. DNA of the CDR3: TGCAGCGCCTCAGGGGGCTTATCCCCCCAGACCCAGTACTTC. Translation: CSASGGLSPQTQYF.

CDR3 DNA: TGTGCCAGCAGCCAAATGAACACTGAAGCTTTCTTT. This sequence encodes CASSQMNTEAFF. The rearrangement links TRBV7-9 to TRBJ1-1; D unclear. V was pared by 5 bases and J by 0 bases, with 4 bases between. CDR3 size: 12 residues. Germline values: CDR1 SEHNR, CDR2 FQNEAQ (reference sequence).

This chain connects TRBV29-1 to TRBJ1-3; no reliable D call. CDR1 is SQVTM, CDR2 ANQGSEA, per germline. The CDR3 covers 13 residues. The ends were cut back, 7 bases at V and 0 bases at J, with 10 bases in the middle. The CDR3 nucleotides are TGCAGCGCCCAACAGTTCTCTGGAAACACCATATATTTT. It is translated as CSAQQFSGNTIYF. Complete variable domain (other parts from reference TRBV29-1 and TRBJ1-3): SAVISQKPSRDICQRGTSLTIQCQVDSQVTMMFWYRQQPGQSLTLIATANQGSEATYESGFVIDKFPISRPNLTFSTLTVSNMSPEDSSIYLCSAQQFSGNTIYFGEGSWLTVV.

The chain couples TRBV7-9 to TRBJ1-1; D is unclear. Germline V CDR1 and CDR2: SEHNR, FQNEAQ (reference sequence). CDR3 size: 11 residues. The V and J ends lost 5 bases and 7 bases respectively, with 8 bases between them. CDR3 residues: CASSPLVEAFF. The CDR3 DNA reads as TGTGCCAGCAGCCCGTTGGTTGAAGCTTTCTTT.

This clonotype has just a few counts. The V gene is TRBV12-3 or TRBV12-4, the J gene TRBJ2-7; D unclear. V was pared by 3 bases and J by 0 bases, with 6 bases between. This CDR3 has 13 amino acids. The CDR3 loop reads CASSLLSSYEQYF. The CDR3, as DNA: TGTGCCAGCAGTTTGTTGAGCTCCTACGAGCAGTACTTC.

CDR3 protein: CASSPTGGGGEKLFF. The CDR3 DNA sequence: TGTGCCAGCAGCCCAACGGGCGGGGGAGGCGAAAAACTGTTTTTT. V usage is TRBV3-1 and J usage is TRBJ1-4; D may be TRBD1 (5 bases). Germline-derived CDR1 and CDR2 are LGHDT and YNNKEL (reference sequence). V shed 4 bases and J shed 8 bases, with 17 bases lying between them. The CDR3 has 15 residues. Combining the CDR3 with reference TRBV3-1 and TRBJ1-4 gives the whole variable domain DTAVSQTPKYLVTQMGNDKSIKCEQNLGHDTMYWYKQDSKKFLKIMFSYNNKELIINETVPNRFSPKSPDKAHLNLHINSLELGDSAVYFCASSPTGGGGEKLFFGSGTQLSVL.

CDR3 residues: CASSPPGTDEKLFF. CDR3 DNA: TGTGCCAGCAGCCCACCCGGGACAGATGAAAAACTGTTTTTT. The genes are TRBV28 and TRBJ1-4; 7 positions match TRBD1. Trimming at V came to 6 bases and at J to 6 bases, leaving 7 bases not matched to a gene. Per germline, CDR1 MDHEN and CDR2 SYDVKM. The CDR3 is 14 amino acids.

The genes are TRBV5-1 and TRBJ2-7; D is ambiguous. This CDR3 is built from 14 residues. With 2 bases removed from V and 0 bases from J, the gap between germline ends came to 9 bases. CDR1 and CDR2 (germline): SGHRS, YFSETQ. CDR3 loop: CASSFTVTSYEQYF. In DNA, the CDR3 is TGCGCCAGCAGCTTTACAGTGACCTCCTACGAGCAGTACTTC.

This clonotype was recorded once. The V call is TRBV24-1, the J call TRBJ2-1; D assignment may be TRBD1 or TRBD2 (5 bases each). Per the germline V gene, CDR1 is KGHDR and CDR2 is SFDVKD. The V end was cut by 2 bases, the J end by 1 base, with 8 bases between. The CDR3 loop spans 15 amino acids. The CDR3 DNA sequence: TGTGCCACCAGTGATTCGTGGGGGTCCTACAATGAGCAGTTCTTC. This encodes CATSDSWGSYNEQFF.

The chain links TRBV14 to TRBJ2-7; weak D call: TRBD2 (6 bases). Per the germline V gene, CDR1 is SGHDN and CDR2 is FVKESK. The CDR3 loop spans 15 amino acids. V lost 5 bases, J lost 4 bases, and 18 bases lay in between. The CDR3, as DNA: TGTGCCAGCAGCTCTCGTGGAGGGTTTCGGTACGAGCAGTACTTC. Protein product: CASSSRGGFRYEQYF.

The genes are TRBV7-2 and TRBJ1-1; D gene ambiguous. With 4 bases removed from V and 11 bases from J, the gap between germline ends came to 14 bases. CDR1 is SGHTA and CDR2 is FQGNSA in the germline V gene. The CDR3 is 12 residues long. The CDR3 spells CASSSIVGRAFF. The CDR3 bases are TGTGCCAGCAGCTCAATAGTCGGGCGCGCTTTCTTT.

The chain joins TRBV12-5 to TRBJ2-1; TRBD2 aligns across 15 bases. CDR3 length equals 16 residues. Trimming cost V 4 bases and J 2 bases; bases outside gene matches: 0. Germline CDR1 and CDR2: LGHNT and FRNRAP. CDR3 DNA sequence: TGTGCTAGTGGTTGGACTAGCGGGGGGGCCTACAATGAGCAGTTCTTC. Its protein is CASGWTSGGAYNEQFF.

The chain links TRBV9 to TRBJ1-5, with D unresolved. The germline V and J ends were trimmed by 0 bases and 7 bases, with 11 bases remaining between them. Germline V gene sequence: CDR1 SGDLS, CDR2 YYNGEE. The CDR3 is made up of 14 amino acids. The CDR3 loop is CASSVADVGQPQHF. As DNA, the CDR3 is TGTGCCAGCAGCGTAGCGGACGTCGGGCAGCCCCAGCATTTT.

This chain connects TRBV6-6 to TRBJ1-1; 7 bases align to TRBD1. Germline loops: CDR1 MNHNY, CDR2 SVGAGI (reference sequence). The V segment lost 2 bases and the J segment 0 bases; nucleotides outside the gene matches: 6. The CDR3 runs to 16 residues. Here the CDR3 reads CASSYIRDRMNTEAFF. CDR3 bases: TGTGCCAGCAGTTACATACGGGACAGAATGAACACTGAAGCTTTCTTT.

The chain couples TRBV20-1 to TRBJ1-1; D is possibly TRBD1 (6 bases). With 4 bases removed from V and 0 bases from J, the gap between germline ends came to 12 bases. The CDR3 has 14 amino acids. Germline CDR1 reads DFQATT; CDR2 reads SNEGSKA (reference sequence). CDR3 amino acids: CSANRQAMNTEAFF. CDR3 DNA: TGCAGTGCTAATAGACAGGCAATGAACACTGAAGCTTTCTTT.